These 10 T cell receptor beta chains were sequenced from one sample in a study of blood T cells in healthy people across ages. PCR was performed a second time for about 6 to 12 cycles using a sample-barcoded 5' primer and a J-beta primer mix. In TCRdb, the 5' RACE reads were re-called with MiXCR into one record per CDR3 protein. In the table there are around 1,900,000 distinct CDR3 sequences, about two fifths of which are singletons. Specimen: blood. The receptors were sampled from a human donor in good health.

V usage is TRBV6-2 or TRBV6-3 and J usage is TRBJ1-5; D remains unclear. The CDR3 consists of 12 residues. Trimming stripped 10 bases from V and 10 bases from J, with 17 bases between. Per the germline V gene, CDR1 is MNHEY and CDR2 is SVGEGT. In DNA form, the CDR3 reads TGTGCCACAAGCCAACGAGAGGGCCCCCAGCATTTT. Translating it yields CATSQREGPQHF.

This clonotype has at least ten counts. The rearrangement joins TRBV29-1 to TRBJ2-5; 8 nucleotides line up with TRBD2. Germline-derived CDR1 and CDR2 are SQVTM and ANQGSEA. V lost 7 bases, J lost 2 bases, and 6 bases stayed unmatched. The CDR3 is 13 amino acids. The CDR3 sequence is CSALTSGQETQYF. The CDR3 DNA reads as TGCAGCGCCCTAACTAGCGGACAAGAGACCCAGTACTTC.

The CDR3: CASSLELHQETQYF. As DNA, the CDR3 is TGTGCCAGCAGCTTGGAACTTCATCAAGAGACCCAGTACTTC. V usage is TRBV5-4 and J usage is TRBJ2-5, with no clear D. CDR3 length: 14 residues. Germline loops: CDR1 SGHNT, CDR2 YYREEE (reference sequence). Deletions cut 0 bases from V and 2 bases from J, with 8 bases between.

This chain links TRBV7-8 with TRBJ2-4, with D tentatively TRBD2 (7 bases). This CDR3 region has 15 residues. Germline V lookup: CDR1 SGHVS, CDR2 FQNEAQ. The ends were cut back, 4 bases at V and 13 bases at J, with 23 bases in the middle. Here the CDR3 DNA reads TGTGCCAGCAGCTCGTCTAGGGGGGGCTACAATGAGCAGTACTTC. This encodes CASSSSRGGYNEQYF.

This chain connects TRBV12-3 or TRBV12-4 to TRBJ1-5, with D uncertain. CDR3 size: 13 residues. Deletions cut 3 bases from V and 5 bases from J, with 8 bases between. CDR3 in DNA: TGTGCCAGCAGTTTTTCCCCGGATCAGCCCCAGCATTTT. It yields the protein CASSFSPDQPQHF.

This clonotype was counted between two and nine times. J is TRBJ2-1 and V is TRBV7-3; a weak D match, TRBD2 (7 bases). This CDR3 comprises 16 residues. Per germline, CDR1 SGHTA and CDR2 FQGTGA. The germline V and J ends were trimmed by 2 bases and 8 bases, with 19 bases remaining between them. The CDR3 nucleotides are TGTGCCAGCAGCTTAGTAGGGGGGGCCAGTTTGGATGAGCAGTTCTTC. Translation: CASSLVGGASLDEQFF.

This clonotype appeared a few times. The chain links TRBV4-1 to TRBJ2-3; 12 bases line up with TRBD2. Germline V CDR1 and CDR2: MGHRA, YSYEKL. The CDR3 contains 16 residues. The trim removed 0 bases at V and 4 bases at J, leaving 2 bases unmatched. The CDR3 DNA reads TGCGCCAGCAGCCAAGAACCTAGCGGGGGGGCAGATACGCAGTATTTT. Protein sequence: CASSQEPSGGADTQYF.

The chain couples TRBV7-9 to TRBJ2-2; D perhaps matches TRBD1 (5 bases). The CDR3 consists of 14 residues. CDR1 and CDR2 (germline): SEHNR, FQNEAQ (reference sequence). V lost 8 bases to trimming and J lost 1 base, with 11 bases between them. Here the CDR3 reads CASSSRGNTGELFF. CDR3 DNA: TGTGCCAGCTCATCTAGGGGGAACACCGGGGAGCTGTTTTTT.

The CDR3 bases are TGTGCCAGCAGCTTGGCTCAGCGGGGGCGCCTGATTCAGTACTTC. It encodes CASSLAQRGRLIQYF. The chain has TRBV11-2 and TRBJ2-4; TRBD2 matches 8 bases. Germline trimming cut 3 bases from V and 10 bases from J; bases unmatched to any gene: 11. The CDR3 consists of 15 residues. Germline CDR1 SGHAT, CDR2 FQNNGV.

For this clonotype: The junction does not match germline at one end; this may be a read error. The chain carries TRBV20-1 and TRBJ2-5, with D tentatively TRBD2 (5 bases). CDR1 and CDR2 (germline): DFQATT, SNEGSKA (reference sequence). The CDR3 loop spans 13 amino acids. CDR3 nucleotides: TGCAGTGCTGGAACGGAGTTTGGGGAGACCCTGTACTTC. Its protein is CSAGTEFGETLYF.